This T cell receptor (beta chain) was observed in a study of graft-versus-host responses after intestinal transplantation. The germline V gene encodes CDR1 SGDLS and CDR2 YYNGEE. This CDR3 has 12 amino acids. V was cut by 0 bases and J by 4 bases, with 4 bases left in between. This clone appeared a single time. Profiling relied on immunoSEQ multiplex PCR, and the TCRdb table lists in-frame clones only, not all of them. The repertoire consists of about 54,000 clones, with about 89% occurring once and the leading ten covering less than 6%. This chain uses TRBV9 with TRBJ2-5; the D is unclear. This sequence originates from a human patient who received an intestinal transplant, so some T cells may come from the graft donor. Sequencing used PBMCs, obtained more than 650 days after intestinal transplant. CDR3 in DNA: TGTGCCAGCAGCGTAGGGGGAGAGACCCAGTACTTC. Its protein is CASSVGGETQYF.